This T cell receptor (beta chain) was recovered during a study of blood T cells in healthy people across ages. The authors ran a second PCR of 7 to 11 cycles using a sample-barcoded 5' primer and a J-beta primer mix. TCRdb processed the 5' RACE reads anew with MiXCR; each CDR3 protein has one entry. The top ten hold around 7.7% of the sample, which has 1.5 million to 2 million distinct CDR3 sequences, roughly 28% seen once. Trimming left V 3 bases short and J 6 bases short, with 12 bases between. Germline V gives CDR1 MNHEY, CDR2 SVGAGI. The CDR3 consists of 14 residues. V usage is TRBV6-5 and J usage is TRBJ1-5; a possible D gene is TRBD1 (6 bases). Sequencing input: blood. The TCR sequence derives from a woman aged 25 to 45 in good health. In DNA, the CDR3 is TGTGCCAGCAGTTATGCAGGGGCGGGTCAGCCCCAGCATTTT. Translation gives CASSYAGAGQPQHF.